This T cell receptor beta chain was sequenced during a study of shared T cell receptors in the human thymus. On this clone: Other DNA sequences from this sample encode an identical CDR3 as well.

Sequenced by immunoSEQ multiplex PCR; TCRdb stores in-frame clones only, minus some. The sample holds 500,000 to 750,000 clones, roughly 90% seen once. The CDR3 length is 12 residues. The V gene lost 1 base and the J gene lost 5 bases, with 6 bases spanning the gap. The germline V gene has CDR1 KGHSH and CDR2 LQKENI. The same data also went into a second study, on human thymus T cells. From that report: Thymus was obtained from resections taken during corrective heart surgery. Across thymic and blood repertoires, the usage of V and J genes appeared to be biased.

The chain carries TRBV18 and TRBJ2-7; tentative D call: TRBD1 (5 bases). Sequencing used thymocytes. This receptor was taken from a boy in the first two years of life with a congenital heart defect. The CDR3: CASSPRGNEQYF. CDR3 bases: TGTGCCAGCTCACCACGGGGCAACGAGCAGTACTTC.